The 5 T cell receptor beta chains given below trace back to one sample, sequenced in a study of immune characterization of retroperitoneal liposarcoma. TCRdb recomputed calls from the PCR reads with MiXCR, one row per CDR3 protein. This table has 2,500 to 3,500 distinct CDR3 sequences, under 55% appearing once. What was sequenced was tumor tissue. The receptors shown here come from a male donor with retroperitoneal liposarcoma.

By share, this clonotype ranks as medium-sized (0.01 to 0.1%). The V gene is TRBV5-1, the J gene TRBJ2-1; D remains ambiguous. The J call may be mistaken, given a closer DNA end match to TRBJ2-7. CDR1 is SGHRS and CDR2 is YFSETQ in the germline V gene. CDR3 length equals 15 residues. The CDR3 sequence: CASMIAGQIYNEQYF. The CDR3 nucleotides are TGCGCCAGCATGATCGCCGGGCAAATCTACAATGAGCAGTACTTC.

By share of the sample, this clonotype is large. The chain has TRBV6-1 and TRBJ2-1, with 7 positions matching TRBD2. Germline V CDR1 and CDR2: MNHNS, SASEGT. The trim removed 4 bases at V and 10 bases at J, leaving 16 bases unmatched. The CDR3 extends over 16 amino acids. The DNA of the CDR3 is TGTGCCAGCAGTGCTATAGCGGGTGGGAGACGGGGCGAGCAGTTCTTC. It is translated as CASSAIAGGRRGEQFF.

The V gene is TRBV12-5, the J gene TRBJ2-1, with no clear D. CDR3 length equals 14 residues. In germline, CDR1 is LGHNT, CDR2 FRNRAP. V lost 5 bases, J lost 5 bases, and 13 bases lay in between. The CDR3 DNA follows: TGTGCTAGTGGTCTCTTTCTGAGGAACAATGAGCAGTTCTTC. Its translation: CASGLFLRNNEQFF.

CDR3 in amino acids: CASSDSIVQIDEQYF. In nucleotides, the CDR3 is TGTGCCAGCAGTGACTCAATTGTACAGATTGATGAGCAGTACTTC. The J gene is TRBJ2-1, the V gene TRBV6-4; no definite D call. The J call is in doubt because the DNA end fits TRBJ2-7 better. The CDR3 consists of 15 residues. CDR1 is MRHNA, CDR2 SNTAGT, per germline.

The V and J genes are TRBV12-3 or TRBV12-4 and TRBJ2-1; 8 positions agree with TRBD2. This CDR3 comprises 17 residues. The junction had 13 bases not matched to a gene; V was cut back by 3 bases and J by 6 bases. The CDR3 region has the DNA TGTGCCAGCAGTTTTTACGTCACTAGCGGTTTGCCCAATGAGCAGTTCTTC. Protein product: CASSFYVTSGLPNEQFF.